This T cell receptor beta chain emerged from a study of coeliac disease. The CDR3 extends over 15 amino acids. The germline CDR1 and CDR2 sequences are LGHNA and YSLEER. V gave up 1 base and J gave up 1 base, with 9 bases separating them. Only in-frame clones appear in the TCRdb table, and some are missing; sequencing was by immunoSEQ multiplex PCR. The table records around 3,000 clones, 48% of them present only once. The TCR comes from a woman in her seventies with celiac disease. Sequences were obtained from intraepithelial lymphocytes from the gut. The chain couples TRBV4-3 to TRBJ2-3; D may be TRBD2 (5 bases). The CDR3 loop reads CASSQGTRGTDTQYF. The DNA for the CDR3 is TGCGCCAGCAGCCAAGGAACTAGGGGCACAGATACGCAGTATTTT.